The next 6 T cell receptor beta chains were all read from a single sample in a study of T-cell reconstitution after alpha-beta-depleted transplantation in children. The authors prepared the TCRbeta library with unique molecular identifiers. Each CDR3 protein gets one entry after TCRdb re-called the PCR reads with MiXCR. The sample shows over 200,000 distinct CDR3 sequences, around 9.5% of them seen only once. The specimen was PBMCs from the stem cell graft donor, collected from the stem cell graft. The source of these receptors is a human donor who donated a stem cell graft to a child with acute lymphoblastic leukemia.

In its sample, this clonotype was seen a few times. For the CDR3, the DNA is TGCGCCAGCAGCTTTGGCCAGGGGGCGGACAATGAGCAGTTCTTC. Translating gives CASSFGQGADNEQFF. V gene TRBV5-1 combines with J gene TRBJ2-1; 8 bases align to TRBD1. CDR1 and CDR2 (germline): SGHRS, YFSETQ. There are 15 residues in the CDR3. After removal of 2 bases from V and 5 bases from J, the junction contained 6 bases not matched to a gene.

This clonotype was detected only a few times. The chain links TRBV7-2 to TRBJ2-3; D possibly corresponds to TRBD2 (5 bases). The V and J ends lost 1 base and 0 bases respectively, with 8 bases between them. Germline CDR1 SGHTA, CDR2 FQGNSA. The CDR3 has 15 residues. The CDR3 loop is CASSLVAPSTDTQYF. CDR3 nucleotide sequence: TGTGCCAGCAGCTTAGTAGCGCCTAGCACAGATACGCAGTATTTT.

The chain couples TRBV6-1 to TRBJ2-3; 9 bases are shared with TRBD1. Germline CDR1 MNHNS, CDR2 SASEGT. This CDR3 has 17 residues. V gave up 5 bases and J gave up 4 bases; unmatched junction bases: 13. CDR3 residues: CASSPSPGTGSPDTQYF. The CDR3 bases are TGTGCCAGCAGTCCCTCTCCTGGGACAGGGTCCCCAGATACGCAGTATTTT.

Ten or more counts support this clonotype. This chain links TRBV14 with TRBJ1-2, with D unresolved. V lost 1 base to trimming and J lost 4 bases, with 7 bases between them. Germline V gene data show CDR1 as SGHDN and CDR2 as FVKESK. This CDR3 region has 13 residues. The CDR3: CASSQGRGYGYTF. CDR3 DNA sequence: TGTGCCAGCAGCCAAGGACGGGGCTATGGCTACACCTTC.

This clonotype has more than one count but fewer than ten. The genes are TRBV2 and TRBJ2-1, with 9 bases identical to TRBD2. The germline CDR1 and CDR2 sequences are SNHLY and FYNNEI. CDR3 size: 16 residues. V gave up 2 bases and J gave up 3 bases; unmatched junction bases: 5. CDR3 in amino acids: CASSERAAGGYNEQFF. Written as DNA, the CDR3 is TGTGCCAGCAGTGAAAGGGCAGCGGGGGGCTACAATGAGCAGTTCTTC.

This rearrangement joins TRBV12-3 or TRBV12-4 to TRBJ2-6; 7 bases map to TRBD1. The length of the CDR3 is 15 residues. The V gene end was trimmed by 11 bases and the J gene end by 0 bases; junction bases not matched to a gene: 7. The CDR3 loop is CACTGTVSGANVLTF. The CDR3 coding sequence is TGTGCCTGCACCGGGACAGTCTCTGGGGCCAACGTCCTGACTTTC.